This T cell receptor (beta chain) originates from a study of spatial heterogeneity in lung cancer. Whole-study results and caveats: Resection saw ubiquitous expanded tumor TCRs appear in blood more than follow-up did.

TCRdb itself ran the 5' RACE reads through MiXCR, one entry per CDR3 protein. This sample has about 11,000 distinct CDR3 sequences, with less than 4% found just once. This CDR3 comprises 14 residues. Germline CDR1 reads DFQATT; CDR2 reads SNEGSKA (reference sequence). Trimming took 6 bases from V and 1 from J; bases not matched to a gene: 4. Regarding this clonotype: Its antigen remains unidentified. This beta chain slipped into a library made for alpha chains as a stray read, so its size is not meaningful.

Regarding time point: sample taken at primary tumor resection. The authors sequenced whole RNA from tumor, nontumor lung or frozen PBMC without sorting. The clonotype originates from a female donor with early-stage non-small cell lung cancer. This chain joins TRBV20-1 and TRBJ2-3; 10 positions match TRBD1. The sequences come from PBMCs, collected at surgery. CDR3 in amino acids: CSADGTGGTDTQYF. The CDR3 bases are TGCAGTGCCGACGGGACAGGGGGCACAGATACGCAGTATTTT.